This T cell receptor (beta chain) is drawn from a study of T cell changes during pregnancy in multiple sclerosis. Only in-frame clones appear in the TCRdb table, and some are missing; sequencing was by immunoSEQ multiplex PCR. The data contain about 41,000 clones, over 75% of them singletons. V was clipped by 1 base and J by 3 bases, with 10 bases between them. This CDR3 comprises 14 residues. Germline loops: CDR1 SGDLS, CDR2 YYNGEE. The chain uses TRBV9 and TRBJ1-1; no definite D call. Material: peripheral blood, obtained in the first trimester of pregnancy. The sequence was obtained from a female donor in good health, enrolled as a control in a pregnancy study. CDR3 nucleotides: TGTGCCAGCAGCGTACAGACACAGTACACTGAAGCTTTCTTT. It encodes CASSVQTQYTEAFF.